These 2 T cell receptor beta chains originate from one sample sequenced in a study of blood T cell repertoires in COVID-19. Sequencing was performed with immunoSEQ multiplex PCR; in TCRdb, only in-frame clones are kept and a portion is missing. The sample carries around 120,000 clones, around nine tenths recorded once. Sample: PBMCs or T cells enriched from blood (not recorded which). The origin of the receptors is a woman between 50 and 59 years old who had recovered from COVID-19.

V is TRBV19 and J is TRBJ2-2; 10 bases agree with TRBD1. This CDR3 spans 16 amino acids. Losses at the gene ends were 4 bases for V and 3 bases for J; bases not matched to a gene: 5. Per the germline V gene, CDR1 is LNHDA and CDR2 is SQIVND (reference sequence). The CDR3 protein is CASSTDRGRYTGELFF. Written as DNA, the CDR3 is TGTGCCAGTAGTACTGACAGGGGGCGGTACACCGGGGAGCTGTTTTTT.

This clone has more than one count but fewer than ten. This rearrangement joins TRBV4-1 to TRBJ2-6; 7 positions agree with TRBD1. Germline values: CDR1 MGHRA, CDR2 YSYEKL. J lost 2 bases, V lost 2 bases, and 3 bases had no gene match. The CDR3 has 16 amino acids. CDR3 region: CASSQQTGTGANVLTF. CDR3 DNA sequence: TGCGCCAGCAGCCAACAGACAGGGACTGGGGCCAACGTCCTGACTTTC.